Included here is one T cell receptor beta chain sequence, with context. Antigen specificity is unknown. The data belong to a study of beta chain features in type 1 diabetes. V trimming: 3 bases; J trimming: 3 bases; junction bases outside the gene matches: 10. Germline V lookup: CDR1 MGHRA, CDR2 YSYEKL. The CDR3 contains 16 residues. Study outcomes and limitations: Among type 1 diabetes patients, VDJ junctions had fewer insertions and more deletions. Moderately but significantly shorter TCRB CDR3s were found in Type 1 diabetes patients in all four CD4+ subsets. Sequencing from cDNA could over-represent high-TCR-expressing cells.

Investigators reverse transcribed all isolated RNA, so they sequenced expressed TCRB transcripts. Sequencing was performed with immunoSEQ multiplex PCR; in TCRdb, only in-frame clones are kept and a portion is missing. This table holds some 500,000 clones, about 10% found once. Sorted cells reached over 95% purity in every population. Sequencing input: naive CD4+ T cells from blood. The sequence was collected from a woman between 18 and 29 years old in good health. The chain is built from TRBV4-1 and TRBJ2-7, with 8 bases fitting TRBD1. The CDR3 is CASSQRTGTIFYEQYF. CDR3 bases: TGCGCCAGCAGCCAGCGGACAGGGACGATTTTCTACGAGCAGTACTTC.